The rows below give T cell receptor beta chains drawn from one sample of a study of blood T cell repertoires in COVID-19. Profiling relied on immunoSEQ multiplex PCR, and the TCRdb table lists in-frame clones only, not all of them. The sample records tens of thousands of clones, over 70% being singletons. Sequencing used peripheral blood. The receptors originated from a human donor in a cohort sampled during active COVID-19. Each CDR3 is given with its conserved first and last residue. D genes are given only for firm matches. Clone size appears in some rows only: once, few, many, or a class for an expanded clone.

-	TRBD1	17	TRBV18	TRBJ2-7	TGTGCCAGCTCACCTCTGGGGAATCCGACAGGGACCAACGAGCAGTACTTC	CASSPLGNPTGTNEQYF
-	TRBD1	15	TRBV6-2/TRBV6-3	TRBJ2-7	TGTGCCAGCAGTTACTCAGACAGGGGTCCCTACGAGCAGTACTTC	CASSYSDRGPYEQYF
-	TRBD1	15	TRBV19	TRBJ1-6	TGTGCCAGTAGTATAGGGGGACAGAGCAATTCACCCCTCCACTTT	CASSIGGQSNSPLHF
once	TRBD1	15	TRBV28	TRBJ1-2	TGTGCCAGCAGTTTGATCGGGACAGCTAACTATGGCTACACCTTC	CASSLIGTANYGYTF
-	-	21	TRBV21-1	TRBJ2-4	TGTGCCAGCAGCCCCCCTAGAGTCCGGGGAGTTCGGGCAAAGTCCCAAAACATTCAGTACTTC	CASSPPRVRGVRAKSQNIQYF
-	TRBD1	14	TRBV7-6	TRBJ1-1	TGTGCCAGCAGCCTGGGACAGGCAATCACTGAAGCTTTCTTT	CASSLGQAITEAFF
-	-	13	TRBV2	TRBJ2-7	TGTGCCAGCAGTTGGGGCTCCTCCTACGAGCAGTACTTC	CASSWGSSYEQYF
-	-	13	TRBV6-5	TRBJ2-7	TGTGCCAGCAGTTATCGGGAAGGATACGAGCAGTACTTC	CASSYREGYEQYF
-	-	13	TRBV5-6	TRBJ1-1	TGTGCCAGCAGCGTCAGGGGTTACACTGAAGCTTTCTTT	CASSVRGYTEAFF
-	-	16	TRBV5-4	TRBJ2-2	TGTGCCAGCTCCTTGTGGGGGAGGGGGGACTCCGGGGAGCTGTTTTTT	CASSLWGRGDSGELFF
-	-	10	TRBV12-3/TRBV12-4	TRBJ1-3	TGTGCCAGCAGGCGGAACACCATATATTTT	CASRRNTIYF
once	-	14	TRBV3-1/TRBV3-2	TRBJ1-2	TGTGCCAGCAGCCAAGAAAGGACAGTCTATGGCTACACCTTC	CASSQERTVYGYTF
-	TRBD1	17	TRBV6-1	TRBJ1-4	TGTGCCAGCAGTGCGAAGACAGGGGGTTCATTGGGCGAAAAACTGTTTTTT	CASSAKTGGSLGEKLFF
-	-	13	TRBV2	TRBJ2-1	TGTGCCATCTTAACGGGAGCCTACAATGAGCAGTTCTTC	CAILTGAYNEQFF
-	-	15	TRBV6-2/TRBV6-3	TRBJ1-4	TGTGCCAGCAGTTCCTACCAGGGATCTAATGAAAAACTGTTTTTT	CASSSYQGSNEKLFF
few	TRBD1	14	TRBV7-9	TRBJ1-3	TGTGCCAGCAGCACCTACAGGGGTGGAAACACCATATATTTT	CASSTYRGGNTIYF
once	-	14	TRBV19	TRBJ2-2	TGTGCCAGTAACTCCCGGGATTTGACCGGGGAGCTGTTTTTT	CASNSRDLTGELFF
-	-	13	TRBV30	TRBJ2-5	TGTGCCTGGAGCGCGGGGTCCCAAGAGACCCAGTACTTC	CAWSAGSQETQYF
few	-	14	TRBV7-9	TRBJ1-6	TGTGCCAGCAGCTTAGAACAAGTTAATTCACCCCTCCACTTT	CASSLEQVNSPLHF
-	TRBD1	16	TRBV5-4	TRBJ2-6	TGTGCCAGCAGCTTGGGGGACAGGGCTGGGGCCAACGTCCTGACTTTC	CASSLGDRAGANVLTF
-	TRBD1	15	TRBV7-9	TRBJ2-5	TGTGCCAGCAGCTTAGCAGGACAGGGGGGAGAGACCCAGTACTTC	CASSLAGQGGETQYF
-	TRBD2	17	TRBV5-4	TRBJ2-3	TGTGCCAGCAGATCAGGGACTAGCGGGACTAGCACAGATACGCAGTATTTT	CASRSGTSGTSTDTQYF
-	-	13	TRBV18	TRBJ2-1	TGTGCCAGCTCACCTTGGCAGGCGAATGAGCAGTTCTTC	CASSPWQANEQFF
once	-	14	TRBV7-6	TRBJ2-7	TGTGCCAGCAGCTCTCTTCTCGGGGACTACGAGCAGTACTTC	CASSSLLGDYEQYF
-	-	15	TRBV18	TRBJ2-2	TGTGCCAGCTCACCGGGCAGTATCCCCACCGGGGAGCTGTTTTTT	CASSPGSIPTGELFF
-	TRBD1	13	TRBV27	TRBJ1-2	TGTGCCAGCAGTCTACAGGGGAAGGGTGGCTACACCTTC	CASSLQGKGGYTF
few	TRBD1	14	TRBV7-9	TRBJ2-3	TGTGCCAGCAGCATGACAGGGGGCTTGAATACGCAGTATTTT	CASSMTGGLNTQYF